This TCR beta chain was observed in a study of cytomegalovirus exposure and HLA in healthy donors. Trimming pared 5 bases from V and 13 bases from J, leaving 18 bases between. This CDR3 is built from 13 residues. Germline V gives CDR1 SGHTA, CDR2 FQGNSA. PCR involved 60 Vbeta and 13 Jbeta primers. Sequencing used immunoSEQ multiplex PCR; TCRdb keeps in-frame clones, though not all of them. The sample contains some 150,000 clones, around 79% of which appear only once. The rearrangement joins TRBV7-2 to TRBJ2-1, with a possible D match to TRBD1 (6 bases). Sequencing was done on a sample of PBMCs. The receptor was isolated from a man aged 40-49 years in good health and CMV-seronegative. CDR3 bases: TGTGCCAGCAGCCTCCTTCCGGGACACATACAGTTCTTC. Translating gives CASSLLPGHIQFF.